The 26 T cell receptor beta chains below all came from one sample that was sequenced in a study of post-analysis software for immune sequencing data. Study observations and caveats: When patients were compared with controls, five TRBV segments were more frequent, TRBV5-6, TRBV5-1 and TRBV20-1 among them.

Their cognate antigens are unknown. Unique molecular identifiers featured in each of the TCR beta cDNA libraries. Using its own MiXCR run on the PCR reads, TCRdb lists one record per CDR3 protein. This table has 740,000 or so distinct CDR3 sequences, roughly half appearing once. Specimen: blood. The receptors originated from a girl aged 10-17 years with multiple sclerosis.

V usage is TRBV18 and J usage is TRBJ2-1; the D is unclear. The ends were cut back, 0 bases at V and 7 bases at J, with 13 bases in the middle. Per the germline V gene, CDR1 is KGHSH and CDR2 is LQKENI. This CDR3 region has 15 residues. The CDR3 protein is CASSPPRPLGNEQFF. Written as DNA, the CDR3 is TGTGCCAGCTCACCACCTAGGCCCCTCGGGAATGAGCAGTTCTTC.

This chain links TRBV10-3 with TRBJ1-1; D unresolved. This CDR3 contains 14 residues. CDR1 ENHRY and CDR2 SYGVKD come from the germline V gene. The V end lost 4 bases, the J end lost 1 base, and 10 bases lay between the germline ends. Here the CDR3 DNA reads TGTGCCATCAGTGGCGGCAGCGGGAACACTGAAGCTTTCTTT. Amino acid sequence: CAISGGSGNTEAFF.

The chain employs TRBV7-9 and TRBJ1-2; 10 bases match TRBD1. CDR1 SEHNR and CDR2 FQNEAQ come from the germline V gene (reference sequence). V shed 5 bases, J shed 5 bases, and the junction held 8 bases outside the gene matches. This CDR3 region has 15 residues. This CDR3 reads CASSDPGTGAYGYTF. DNA of the CDR3: TGTGCCAGCAGCGACCCGGGGACAGGGGCGTATGGCTACACCTTC.

The gene calls are TRBV5-6 and TRBJ2-4; no clear D. The CDR3 is 12 amino acids. Germline CDR1 reads SGHDT; CDR2 reads YYEEEE. The germline V and J ends were trimmed by 2 bases and 6 bases, with 6 bases remaining between them. The CDR3 DNA follows: TGTGCCAGCAGCTTTGACACAAACATTCAGTACTTC. Amino acid sequence: CASSFDTNIQYF.

This clonotype was counted a few times. This chain uses TRBV20-1 with TRBJ1-2; no reliable D call. This CDR3 is built from 13 residues. Germline assignment: CDR1 DFQATT and CDR2 SNEGSKA (reference sequence). V was pared by 0 bases and J by 8 bases, with 13 bases between. DNA of the CDR3: TGCAGTGCTAGAGATCCGCCAGGCCTGGGCTACACCTTC. It is translated as CSARDPPGLGYTF.

The V call is TRBV14, the J call TRBJ2-7; no clear D. This CDR3 is built from 13 residues. Germline CDR1 SGHDN, CDR2 FVKESK. V lost 1 base and J 6 bases, leaving 10 bases between the germline ends. The CDR3 DNA sequence: TGTGCCAGCAGCCAAGGATTGGGATCCGAGCAGTACTTC. It yields the protein CASSQGLGSEQYF.

The V gene is TRBV12-3 or TRBV12-4, the J gene TRBJ2-7; 9 bases map to TRBD1. The CDR3 extends over 15 amino acids. The J segment lost 5 bases and the V segment lost 5 bases, leaving 10 bases of the junction unmatched. The CDR3 region is CASSTRDRVFHEQYF. CDR3 coding DNA: TGTGCCAGCAGTACCCGGGACAGGGTCTTTCACGAGCAGTACTTC.

This chain uses TRBV12-5 with TRBJ1-5; TRBD1 matches 7 bases. The CDR3 spans 15 residues. V trimming: 0 bases; J trimming: 7 bases; junction bases outside the gene matches: 6. CDR1 and CDR2 (germline): LGHNT, FRNRAP. CDR3 sequence reads: CASGLVTGKLQPQHF. CDR3 DNA sequence: TGTGCTAGTGGTTTGGTGACAGGGAAATTGCAGCCCCAGCATTTT. The full variable domain, its missing parts supplied by reference TRBV12-5 and TRBJ1-5, is DARVTQTPRHKVTEMGQEVTMRCQPILGHNTVFWYRQTMMQGLELLAYFRNRAPLDDSGMPKDRFSAEMPDATLATLKIQPSEPRDSAVYFCASGLVTGKLQPQHFGDGTRLSIL.

This clonotype was picked up one time. The rearrangement uses TRBV14 and TRBJ2-3; 9 bases are a match to TRBD1. The CDR3 has 17 residues. Germline trimming cut 0 bases from V and 2 bases from J; bases unmatched to any gene: 6. Per the germline V gene, CDR1 is SGHDN and CDR2 is FVKESK. The DNA for the CDR3 is TGTGCCAGCAGCCAAGATCTTGGACAGGGGAACACAGATACGCAGTATTTT. Residues: CASSQDLGQGNTDTQYF. The variable domain in full, completed from reference TRBV14 and TRBJ2-3, reads EAGVTQFPSHSVIEKGQTVTLRCDPISGHDNLYWYRRVMGKEIKFLLHFVKESKQDESGMPNNRFLAERTGGTYSTLKVQPAELEDSGVYFCASSQDLGQGNTDTQYFGPGTRLTVL.

The chain employs TRBV6-4 and TRBJ2-4, with TRBD2 identical over 10 bases. Germline CDR1 is MRHNA and CDR2 is SNTAGT. Losses at the gene ends were 9 bases for V and 0 bases for J; bases not matched to a gene: 11. This CDR3 spans 17 amino acids. The chain's CDR3 is CARRGLAGVLAKNIQYF. CDR3 sequence (DNA): TGTGCCAGAAGAGGGCTAGCGGGAGTGCTAGCCAAAAACATTCAGTACTTC.

The chain employs TRBV27 and TRBJ2-3; 12 bases agree with TRBD2. The germline CDR1 and CDR2 sequences are MNHEY and SMNVEV (reference sequence). Trimming cost V 2 bases and J 3 bases; bases outside gene matches: 9. There are 18 residues in the CDR3. The CDR3 DNA reads as TGTGCCAGCAGTTTAGCTTCGCTAGCGGGAGGGAGGACAGATACGCAGTATTTT. Residues: CASSLASLAGGRTDTQYF.

This sequence joins TRBV2 and TRBJ1-4; a possible D gene is TRBD1 (5 bases). V was clipped by 5 bases and J by 9 bases, with 19 bases between them. Germline V gene data show CDR1 as SNHLY and CDR2 as FYNNEI. This CDR3 has 15 residues. In DNA, the CDR3 is TGTGCCAGCAGTCCGGGGCAGTCGGCAGGGAAAAAACTGTTTTTT. It is translated as CASSPGQSAGKKLFF.

The chain is built from TRBV6-1 and TRBJ1-5, with D unclear. The CDR3 sequence is 16 residues long. In germline, CDR1 is MNHNS, CDR2 SASEGT. Trimming stripped 4 bases from V and 0 bases from J, with 13 bases between. DNA for the CDR3: TGTGCCAGCAGTGTGCGGTCGGTGCCTAGCAATCAGCCCCAGCATTTT. Its translation is CASSVRSVPSNQPQHF.

The chain joins TRBV6-2 or TRBV6-3 to TRBJ1-5; tentatively, D is TRBD1 (5 bases). Trimming cost V 8 bases and J 2 bases, with 13 bases left between them. The V gene's germline CDR1 is MNHEY and CDR2 SVGEGT. The CDR3 runs 14 residues. In nucleotides, the CDR3 is TGTGCCAGCGGGGCAGAGTTTGGCAATCAGCCCCAGCATTTT. It codes for CASGAEFGNQPQHF.

The V call is TRBV2, the J call TRBJ2-1; TRBD2 might be the D (6 bases). Trimming shortened V by 10 bases and J by 15 bases, and 19 bases separated the two germline ends. The CDR3 sequence is 11 residues long. Germline V CDR1 and CDR2: SNHLY, FYNNEI. CDR3 residues: CATKGTGEGFF. The CDR3 DNA sequence: TGTGCCACCAAAGGAACGGGAGAGGGGTTCTTC. The full variable domain, its missing parts supplied by reference TRBV2 and TRBJ2-1, is EPEVTQTPSHQVTQMGQEVILRCVPISNHLYFYWYRQILGQKVEFLVSFYNNEISEKSEIFDDQFSVERPDGSNFTLKIRSTKLEDSAMYFCATKGTGEGFFGPGTRLTVL.

The chain joins TRBV3-1 to TRBJ2-3; the match to TRBD2 covers 13 bases. This CDR3 region has 17 residues. V was clipped by 2 bases and J by 3 bases; unmatched bases: 5. Germline lookup yields CDR1 LGHDT and CDR2 YNNKEL (reference sequence). In nucleotides, the CDR3 is TGTGCCAGCAGCCAACTGACTAGCGGGGGGCCGACAGATACGCAGTATTTT. It codes for CASSQLTSGGPTDTQYF.

This chain uses TRBV27 with TRBJ2-3; 8 positions match TRBD2. The germline CDR1 and CDR2 sequences are MNHEY and SMNVEV (reference sequence). The ends lost 6 bases at V and 2 bases at J; junction bases unmatched: 4. CDR3 length equals 14 residues. Here the CDR3 reads CASSLSGATDTQYF. CDR3 coding DNA: TGTGCCAGCAGCCTTAGCGGGGCCACAGATACGCAGTATTTT.

This clonotype was recorded once. The chain employs TRBV6-5 and TRBJ2-1; a weak D match, TRBD2 (6 bases). Germline V gene data show CDR1 as MNHEY and CDR2 as SVGAGI. The CDR3 is 14 residues long. The ends were cut back, 4 bases at V and 5 bases at J, with 12 bases in the middle. The CDR3 is CASSSRDSHNEQFF. CDR3 in DNA: TGTGCCAGCAGTTCGAGGGACTCTCACAATGAGCAGTTCTTC.

This clonotype was found a few times. The chain recombines TRBV12-3 or TRBV12-4 with TRBJ2-1; no clear D. Trimming left V 2 bases short and J 8 bases short, with 4 bases between. This CDR3 comprises 11 residues. CDR3 amino acids: CASSLQDEQFF. As DNA, the CDR3 is TGTGCCAGCAGTTTACAGGATGAGCAGTTCTTC.

The table lists this clonotype with a few counts. The chain recombines TRBV29-1 with TRBJ2-5, with D tentatively TRBD2 (6 bases). This CDR3 is built from 15 residues. Trimming removed 4 bases from V and 0 bases from J, with 15 bases in between. Germline V lookup: CDR1 SQVTM, CDR2 ANQGSEA. The CDR3, as DNA: TGCAGCGTTGGGCGGGTAGCGGAGTACCAAGAGACCCAGTACTTC. Translation gives CSVGRVAEYQETQYF.

This clonotype was observed once. This sequence joins TRBV20-1 and TRBJ2-3, with D maybe TRBD1 (6 bases). Trimming pared 0 bases from V and 8 bases from J, leaving 15 bases between. CDR1 and CDR2 (germline): DFQATT, SNEGSKA (reference sequence). CDR3 length: 14 amino acids. The CDR3 spells CSAREPTGLGTQYF. The CDR3 DNA reads as TGCAGTGCTAGAGAACCGACAGGTTTGGGTACGCAGTATTTT.

The J gene is TRBJ2-1, the V gene TRBV29-1; D is unclear. The ends were cut back, 3 bases at V and 6 bases at J, with 18 bases in the middle. The CDR3 has 15 residues. CDR1 and CDR2 from the germline V gene are SQVTM and ANQGSEA. DNA of the CDR3: TGCAGCGTTGAGTCAGCGCAGAATTTCCGCAATGAGCAGTTCTTC. It is translated as CSVESAQNFRNEQFF.

There are a few counts of this clonotype. The chain links TRBV4-2 to TRBJ2-5; 9 positions agree with TRBD2. The CDR3 covers 20 residues. The germline CDR1 and CDR2 sequences are LGHNA and YNFKEQ. V dropped 1 base and J dropped 5; count of bases not matched to a gene: 20. The CDR3 loop reads CASSQVGDSGGFVSAETQYF. In nucleotides, the CDR3 is TGTGCCAGCAGCCAAGTTGGTGATAGCGGGGGATTTGTTTCTGCGGAGACCCAGTACTTC.

The V call is TRBV7-9, the J call TRBJ2-2; D is possibly TRBD1 or TRBD2 (5 bases each). Trimming removed 5 bases at V and 3 bases at J, with 13 bases between. The CDR3 loop spans 15 amino acids. Germline V gives CDR1 SEHNR, CDR2 FQNEAQ (reference sequence). The CDR3: CASSIGTEHTGELFF. The DNA for the CDR3 is TGTGCCAGCAGCATCGGGACGGAGCACACCGGGGAGCTGTTTTTT.

This clonotype was detected only a few times. V and J are TRBV4-1 and TRBJ2-7; TRBD1 is a possible D gene (7 bases). The CDR3 has 14 residues. The V gene lost 5 bases and the J gene lost 2 bases, with 13 bases spanning the gap. Germline values: CDR1 MGHRA, CDR2 YSYEKL. CDR3 in amino acids: CASSWGDRAYEQYF. In DNA, the CDR3 is TGCGCCAGCAGCTGGGGGGACAGAGCCTACGAGCAGTACTTC.

This clonotype came up a few times. Here the CDR3 reads CASSLHHGGGYYEQYF. CDR3 coding DNA: TGTGCCAGCAGTTTGCATCACGGAGGGGGATACTACGAGCAGTACTTC. The gene calls are TRBV12-3 or TRBV12-4 and TRBJ2-4; D could derive from TRBD1 or TRBD2 (6 bases each). The DNA end is a closer match to TRBJ2-7, so the J assignment may be wrong. The length of the CDR3 is 16 residues.